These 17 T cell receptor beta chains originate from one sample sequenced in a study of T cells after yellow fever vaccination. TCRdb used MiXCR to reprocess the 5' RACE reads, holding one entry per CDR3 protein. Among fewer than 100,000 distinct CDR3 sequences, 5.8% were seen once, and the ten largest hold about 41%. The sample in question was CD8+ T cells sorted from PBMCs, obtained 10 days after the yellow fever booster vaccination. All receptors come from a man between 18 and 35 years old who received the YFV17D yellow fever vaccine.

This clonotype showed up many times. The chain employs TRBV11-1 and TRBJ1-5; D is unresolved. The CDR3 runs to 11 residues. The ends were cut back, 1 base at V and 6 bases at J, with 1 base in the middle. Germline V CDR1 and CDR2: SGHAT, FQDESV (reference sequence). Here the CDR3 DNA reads TGTGCCAGCAGCTTAGGTCAGCCCCAGCATTTT. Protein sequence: CASSLGQPQHF.

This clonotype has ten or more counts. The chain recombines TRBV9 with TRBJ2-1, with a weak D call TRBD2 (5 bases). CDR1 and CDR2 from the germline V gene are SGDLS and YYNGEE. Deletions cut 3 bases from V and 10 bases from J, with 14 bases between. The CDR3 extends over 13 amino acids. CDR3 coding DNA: TGTGCCAGCAGCGGCCTGCGGGCTATCGAGCAGTTCTTC. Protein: CASSGLRAIEQFF.

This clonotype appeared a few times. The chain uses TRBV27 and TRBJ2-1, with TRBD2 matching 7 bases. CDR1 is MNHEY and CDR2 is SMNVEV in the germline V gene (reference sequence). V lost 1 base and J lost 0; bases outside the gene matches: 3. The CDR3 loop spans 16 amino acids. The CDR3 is CASSLLRGSSYNEQFF. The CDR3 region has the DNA TGTGCCAGCAGTTTATTGCGGGGGAGCTCCTACAATGAGCAGTTCTTC.

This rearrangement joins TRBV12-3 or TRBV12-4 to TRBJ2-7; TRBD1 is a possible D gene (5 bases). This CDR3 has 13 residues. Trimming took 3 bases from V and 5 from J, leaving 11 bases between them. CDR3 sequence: CASSFGQGNEQYV. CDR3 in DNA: TGTGCCAGCAGTTTCGGGCAGGGAAACGAGCAGTACGTC.

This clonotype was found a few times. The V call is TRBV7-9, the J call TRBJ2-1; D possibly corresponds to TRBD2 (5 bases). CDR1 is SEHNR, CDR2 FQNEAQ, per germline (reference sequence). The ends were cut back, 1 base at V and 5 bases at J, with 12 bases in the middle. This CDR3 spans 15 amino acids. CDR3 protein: CASSLVALADNEQFF. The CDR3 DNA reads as TGTGCCAGCAGCTTAGTGGCGCTAGCAGACAATGAGCAGTTCTTC.

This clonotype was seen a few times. The CDR3 region has the DNA TGTGCCACCAGTGGTGTAAACACTGAAGCTTTCTTT. Encoded protein: CATSGVNTEAFF. V is TRBV24-1 and J is TRBJ1-1; no definite D call. The ends were cut back, 5 bases at V and 2 bases at J, with 5 bases in the middle. Germline V lookup: CDR1 KGHDR, CDR2 SFDVKD. CDR3 length: 12 residues.

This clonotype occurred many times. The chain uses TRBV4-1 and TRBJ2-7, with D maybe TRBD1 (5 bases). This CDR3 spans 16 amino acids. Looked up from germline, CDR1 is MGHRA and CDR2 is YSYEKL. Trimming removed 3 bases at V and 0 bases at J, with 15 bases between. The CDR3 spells CASSQLEGHRSYEQYF. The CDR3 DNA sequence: TGCGCCAGCAGCCAGTTAGAAGGACACCGCTCCTACGAGCAGTACTTC.

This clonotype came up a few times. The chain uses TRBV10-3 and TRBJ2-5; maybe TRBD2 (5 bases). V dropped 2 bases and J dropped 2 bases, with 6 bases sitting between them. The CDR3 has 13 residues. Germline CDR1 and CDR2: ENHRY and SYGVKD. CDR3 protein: CAISEKRQETQYF. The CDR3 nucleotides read TGTGCCATCAGTGAGAAGCGGCAAGAGACCCAGTACTTC.

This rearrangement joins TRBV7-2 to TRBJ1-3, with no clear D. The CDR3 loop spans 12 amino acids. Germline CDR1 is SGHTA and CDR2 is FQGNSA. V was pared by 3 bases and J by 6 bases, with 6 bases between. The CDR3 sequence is CASSFGKNTIYF. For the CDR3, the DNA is TGTGCCAGCAGCTTTGGTAAAAACACCATATATTTT.

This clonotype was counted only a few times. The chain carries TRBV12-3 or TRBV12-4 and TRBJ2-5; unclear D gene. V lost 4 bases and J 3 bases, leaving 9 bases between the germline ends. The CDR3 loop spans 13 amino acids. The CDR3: CASSSLGEETQYF. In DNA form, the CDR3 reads TGTGCCAGCAGTTCTTTGGGCGAAGAGACCCAGTACTTC.

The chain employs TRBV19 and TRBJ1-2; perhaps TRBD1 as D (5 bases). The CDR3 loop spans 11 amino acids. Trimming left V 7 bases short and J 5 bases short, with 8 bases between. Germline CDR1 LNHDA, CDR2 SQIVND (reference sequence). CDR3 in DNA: TGTGCCAGTATATCAGGGTATGGCTACACCTTC. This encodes CASISGYGYTF. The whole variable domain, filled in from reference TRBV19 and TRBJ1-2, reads DGGITQSPKYLFRKEGQNVTLSCEQNLNHDAMYWYRQDPGQGLRLIYYSQIVNDFQKGDIAEGYSVSREKKESFPLTVTSAQKNPTAFYLCASISGYGYTFGSGTRLTVV.

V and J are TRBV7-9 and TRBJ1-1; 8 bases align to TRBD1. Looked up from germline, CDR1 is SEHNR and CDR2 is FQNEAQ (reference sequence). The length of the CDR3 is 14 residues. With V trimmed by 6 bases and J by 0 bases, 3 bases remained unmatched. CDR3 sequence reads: CASSPTGVNTEAFF. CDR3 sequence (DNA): TGTGCCAGCAGTCCGACAGGGGTGAACACTGAAGCTTTCTTT.

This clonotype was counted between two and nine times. CDR3 DNA sequence: TGCAGTGCTATCCTGGCCGGTGGGGGGGAGCTGTTTTTT. This translates into CSAILAGGGELFF. The chain employs TRBV20-1 and TRBJ2-2, with D unclear. Germline V gives CDR1 DFQATT, CDR2 SNEGSKA (reference sequence). The CDR3 consists of 13 residues. V lost 4 bases to trimming and J lost 8 bases, with 14 bases between them.

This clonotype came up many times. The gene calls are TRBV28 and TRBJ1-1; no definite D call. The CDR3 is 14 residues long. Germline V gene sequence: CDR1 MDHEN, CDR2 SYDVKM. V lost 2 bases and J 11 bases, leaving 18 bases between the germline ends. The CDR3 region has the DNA TGTGCCAGCAGTTTAATTAGTCTCTCCCAGAACGCTTTCTTT. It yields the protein CASSLISLSQNAFF.

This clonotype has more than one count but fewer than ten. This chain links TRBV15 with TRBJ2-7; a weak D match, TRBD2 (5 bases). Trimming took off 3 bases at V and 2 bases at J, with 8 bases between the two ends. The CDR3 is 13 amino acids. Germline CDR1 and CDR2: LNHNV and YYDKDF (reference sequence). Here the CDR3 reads CATSSPGTYEQYV. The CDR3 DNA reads TGTGCCACCAGCAGCCCGGGGACCTACGAGCAGTACGTC.

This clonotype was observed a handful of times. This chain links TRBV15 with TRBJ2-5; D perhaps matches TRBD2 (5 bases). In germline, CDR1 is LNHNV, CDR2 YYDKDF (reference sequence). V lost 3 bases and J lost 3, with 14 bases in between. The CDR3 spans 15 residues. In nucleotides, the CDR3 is TGTGCCACCAGCAGGGACGGACTCGCTAAAGAGACCCAGTACTTC. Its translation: CATSRDGLAKETQYF.

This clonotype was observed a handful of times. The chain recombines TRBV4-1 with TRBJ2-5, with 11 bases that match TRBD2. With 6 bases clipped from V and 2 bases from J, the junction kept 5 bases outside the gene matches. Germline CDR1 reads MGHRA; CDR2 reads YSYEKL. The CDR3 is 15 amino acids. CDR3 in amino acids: CASRLAGVRQETQYF. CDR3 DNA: TGCGCCAGCAGACTAGCGGGGGTGCGGCAAGAGACCCAGTACTTC.